This TCR beta chain was identified during a study of blood T cell repertoires in COVID-19 (dated by TCRdb to about 2020). Some background on the complete study: Collaborator samples came from the United States, Italy and Spain and covered acute and convalescent phases of COVID-19. The prospective study material was composed of cDNA or gDNA derived from T cells, B-cell-depleted T cells, or PBMCs. Subjects who had been exposed to COVID-19, were actively infected with it, or had recovered from it provided the deeply sampled blood TCRbeta repertoires that made up the dataset. The repertoires were released in a freely available public database intended as a resource for research on the immune response to SARS-CoV-2. Samples came from the ongoing ImmuneRACE study (first 160 participants) plus 1,254 subjects from 6 global collaborators. Nearly every sample came with metadata listing a de-identified subject ID, COVID-19 status, age in years and sex. Where HLA class I and class II types were available, the types were taken from metadata supplied by the sample provider, not from assay-based typing. Overall study results and their limits: The quantity of clinical and demographic metadata differed by source and by participant and was supplied without curation.

TCRbeta CDR3 regions were amplified from genomic DNA using the immunoSEQ Assay, a bias-controlled multiplex PCR. The original methods were these. Nucleated cell counts per sample were estimated from amplification of reference gene primers within the assay. Sequence reads were collapsed and filtered to measure the absolute abundance of every unique TCRbeta CDR3 rearrangement. For each sample, productive Simpson clonality was calculated as the square root of Simpson's diversity index over productive rearrangements. Here the immuneACCESS table is served through TCRdb, limited to in-frame sequences with V and J called. Missing clones are a known gap in these copies; in checked studies unresolved V genes cover under half, and the rest lacks a known reason. V, J and clone size are taken as reported in that table, and D and trimming were inferred from the DNA itself. The sample table shows about 280,000 clones, and around 80% are seen once. The top ten clones comprise less than 5.5% of the sample.

CDR1 and CDR2 (LGHDT, YNNKEL) derive from the germline V gene (reference sequence). Taken from cysteine to phenylalanine, the CDR3 has 17 residues. The CDR3 DNA has 51 bases and is translated from base 1. The V and J ends are trimmed by 4 bases and 5 bases, leaving 23 bases between them. This clone has just one count. What this receptor recognizes is not known. Nothing much larger sits one base from this clone, and base qualities are not available. Participants in the prospective study were aged roughly 18 to 100 years, lived in 20 to 30 United States geographic areas, and enrolled through a virtual design. In the prospective study, cohorts were assigned on the basis of participant-reported clinical history obtained from a screening survey and a study questionnaire. Exposed participants had been in contact with someone with a PCR-confirmed or clinician-diagnosed COVID-19 case within 2 weeks of study entry. Each participant in the prospective study had whole blood, serum and a nasopharyngeal or oropharyngeal swab collected by mobile phlebotomists. Participants in the prospective study had the option to provide additional blood draws and questionnaires over a 2-month period. Before DNA extraction, blood samples from the prospective study were shipped at room temperature or frozen.

This clonotype was sampled from a man aged 40-50 years who had been exposed to COVID-19. The chain links TRBV3-1 (or the pseudogene TRBV3-2) with TRBJ1-1; a confident D gene designation cannot be given. Sequencing input: PBMCs or T cells enriched from blood (not recorded which). In nucleotide form, the sequence is TGTGCCAGCAGCCCAAGCTTGGGAGAACGGAGGCGGACTGAAGCTTTCTTT. Translated, this gives CASSPSLGERRRTEAFF.